The clone carrying this T cell receptor beta chain was counted ten times or more. What it binds is not known. As originally analysed: The authors used CDR3 differences across clinicopathological groups to build a distant-metastasis classifier for papillary thyroid cancer. Via MiXCR, TCRdb re-called the PCR reads. None of the V and J calls come from the authors' own analysis; TCRdb made them. The sample records some 19,000 clones, approximately 25% being singletons. With 5 bases clipped from V and 1 base from J, the junction kept 5 bases outside the gene matches. CDR3 length: 15 residues. Germline V gene data show CDR1 as DFQATT and CDR2 as SNEGSKA (reference sequence). No treatment had been given to any patient before thyroid surgery. This sample is part of a study of metastatic and nonmetastatic thyroid tumors. Across the study: Samples came from malignant and benign thyroid patients, and repertoires were compared across blood and tumor or nodule tissue. Study-wide results and caveats: Reports indicated that malignant thyroid tumors showed significantly higher TCR beta diversity than benign nodules did, in blood and tumor.

The specimen sequenced was blood. The chain combines TRBV20-1 with TRBJ2-2; 9 bases are a match to TRBD1. The sequence derives from a male donor with papillary thyroid cancer or a benign thyroid nodule (not recorded which). Some clones in this sample may be carry-over from other donors' samples. In DNA form, the CDR3 reads TGCAGTGCTCCCGGGACAGGGAGGAACACCGGGGAGCTGTTTTTT. Amino acids: CSAPGTGRNTGELFF.